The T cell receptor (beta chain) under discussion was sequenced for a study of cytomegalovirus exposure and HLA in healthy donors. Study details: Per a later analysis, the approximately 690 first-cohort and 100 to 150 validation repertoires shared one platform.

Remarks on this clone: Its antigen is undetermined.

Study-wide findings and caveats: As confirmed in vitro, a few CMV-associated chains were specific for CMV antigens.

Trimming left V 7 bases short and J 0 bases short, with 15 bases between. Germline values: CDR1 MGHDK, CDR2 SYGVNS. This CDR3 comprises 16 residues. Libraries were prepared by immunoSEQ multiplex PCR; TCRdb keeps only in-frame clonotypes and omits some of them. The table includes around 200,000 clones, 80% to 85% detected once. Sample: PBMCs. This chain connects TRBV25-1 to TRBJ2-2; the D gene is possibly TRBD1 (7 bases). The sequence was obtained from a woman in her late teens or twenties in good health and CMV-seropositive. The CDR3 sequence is CASTGGGGANTGELFF. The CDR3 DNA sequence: TGTGCCAGCACAGGGGGTGGCGGGGCGAACACCGGGGAGCTGTTTTTT.